The present TCR beta chain was sequenced within a study of blood T cell repertoires in COVID-19. For the study at large: From T cells, B-cell-depleted T cells, or PBMCs came the material, which was cDNA or gDNA.

Authors' processing steps: Amplified reference gene primers provided the basis for estimating nucleated cell counts. Assay: immunoSEQ multiplex PCR; the TCRdb copy retains only in-frame clones and omits some. Clone size and the V and J calls come from that table; the DNA yielded D and trimming. The repertoire includes approximately 150,000 clones, around 79% of them detected once, and over 8.5% sits in the top ten. The V gene's germline CDR1 is SGDLS and CDR2 YYNGEE. Trimming removed 7 bases from V and 8 bases from J, with 19 bases in between. The CDR3 is 14 amino acids. The material sequenced was peripheral blood. The chain joins TRBV9 to TRBJ2-1; D possibly corresponds to TRBD2 (5 bases). The sequence was collected from a man between 50 and 59 years old with active or convalescent COVID-19. This CDR3 reads CASGVGGLGDEQFF. CDR3 sequence (DNA): TGTGCCAGCGGGGTTGGCGGGTTAGGAGATGAGCAGTTCTTC.